These 10 T cell receptor beta chains were sequenced from one sample in a study of beta chain features in type 1 diabetes. Study conclusions and caveats: Type 1 diabetes patients had moderately but significantly shorter TCRB CDR3s in all four CD4+ subsets.

Antigens of these TCRs are unknown. Isolated RNA was reverse transcribed in full, so expressed TCRB transcripts were sequenced. Sequencing used immunoSEQ multiplex PCR; TCRdb keeps in-frame clones, though not all of them. The table lists 150,000 to 200,000 clones, around 7.9% of them singletons. Material: central memory CD4+ T cells from blood. These receptors came from a man between 18 and 29 years old with type 1 diabetes.

This clone has a handful of counts. The chain couples TRBV7-9 to TRBJ2-7; 9 nucleotides align to TRBD2. There are 14 residues in the CDR3. The V segment lost 3 bases and the J segment 5 bases; nucleotides outside the gene matches: 5. Per germline, CDR1 SEHNR and CDR2 FQNEAQ (reference sequence). This CDR3 reads CASSFRGGAHEQYF. In nucleotides, the CDR3 is TGTGCCAGCAGCTTTCGCGGGGGGGCCCACGAGCAGTACTTC.

This clone came up a few times. This chain links TRBV7-8 with TRBJ2-7; the match to TRBD1 covers 7 bases. The CDR3 totals 14 residues. V gave up 4 bases and J gave up 6 bases; unmatched junction bases: 9. Germline V CDR1 and CDR2: SGHVS, FQNEAQ. The CDR3 DNA sequence: TGTGCCAGCAGCTCCGGACAGGTCGGAGGCGAGCAGTACTTC. Its translation is CASSSGQVGGEQYF.

This clone showed up just a few times. The chain employs TRBV5-1 and TRBJ1-4; D call uncertain. The CDR3 contains 16 residues. V was clipped by 4 bases and J by 0 bases, with 13 bases between them. In germline, CDR1 is SGHRS, CDR2 YFSETQ. The CDR3: CASSIGNPATNEKLFF. The CDR3 region has the DNA TGCGCCAGCAGCATCGGGAATCCGGCAACTAATGAAAAACTGTTTTTT.

This clone occurred a few times. The chain is built from TRBV11-2 and TRBJ2-3; 9 positions agree with TRBD2. The CDR3 contains 17 residues. Germline V CDR1 and CDR2: SGHAT, FQNNGV. After removal of 5 bases from V and 5 bases from J, the junction contained 14 bases not matched to a gene. The CDR3 DNA is TGTGCCAGCAGCCCCGGGGCTAGCGGGGCCTTCGGAGATACGCAGTATTTT. This sequence encodes CASSPGASGAFGDTQYF.

This chain links TRBV29-1 with TRBJ2-7, with a weak D call TRBD1 (6 bases). The CDR3 sequence is 15 residues long. V lost 1 base, J lost 2 bases, and 15 bases lay in between. CDR1 and CDR2 from the germline V gene are SQVTM and ANQGSEA. This CDR3 is CSVEGSTGKTYEQYF. In DNA, the CDR3 is TGCAGCGTTGAAGGTAGTACAGGGAAAACCTACGAGCAGTACTTC.

V is TRBV9 and J is TRBJ2-3, with D possibly matching TRBD2 (6 bases). The V gene lost 0 bases and the J gene lost 4 bases, with 9 bases spanning the gap. CDR1 and CDR2 from the germline V gene are SGDLS and YYNGEE. This CDR3 contains 14 residues. The CDR3 region is CASSVDPGADTQYF. The CDR3, as DNA: TGTGCCAGCAGCGTAGATCCGGGGGCAGATACGCAGTATTTT.

This clone was counted only a few times. The chain links TRBV29-1 to TRBJ2-7; D is possibly TRBD2 (6 bases). The V gene's germline CDR1 is SQVTM and CDR2 ANQGSEA. V was trimmed by 7 bases and J by 2 bases, leaving 9 bases between them. There are 11 residues in the CDR3. The CDR3 region is CSAGVTYEQYF. CDR3 in DNA: TGCAGCGCGGGAGTCACCTACGAGCAGTACTTC.

This clone was observed a handful of times. The V gene is TRBV6-5, the J gene TRBJ2-2; possibly TRBD2 for D (5 bases). Looked up from germline, CDR1 is MNHEY and CDR2 is SVGAGI. The CDR3 contains 15 residues. V gave up 6 bases and J gave up 8 bases, with 19 bases separating them. In DNA, the CDR3 is TGTGCCAGCAGCCCCTGGCGGGCAGAAATGGGGGAGCTGTTTTTT. Protein product: CASSPWRAEMGELFF.

This chain joins TRBV6-1 and TRBJ1-5, with 9 bases that match TRBD1. Germline loops: CDR1 MNHNS, CDR2 SASEGT. The CDR3 extends over 16 amino acids. The V and J ends lost 2 bases and 5 bases, in that order; junction bases with no gene match: 7. CDR3 sequence (DNA): TGTGCCAGCAGTGAATCGGGACAGGGATGGGATCAGCCCCAGCATTTT. The encoded protein is CASSESGQGWDQPQHF.

J is TRBJ1-2 and V is TRBV2; 7 bases are shared with TRBD1. The CDR3 is 13 amino acids. Germline CDR1 SNHLY, CDR2 FYNNEI. V lost 7 bases to trimming and J lost 8 bases; unmatched junction nucleotides: 10. The CDR3 is CASTPDRAQGYTF. The CDR3 region has the DNA TGTGCCAGCACCCCCGACAGGGCGCAAGGCTACACCTTC.